This record covers a single T cell receptor (beta chain). This sample is drawn from a study of blood T cell repertoires in COVID-19. Per the germline V gene, CDR1 is MGHRA and CDR2 is YSYEKL. The V and J ends lost 0 bases and 6 bases, in that order; junction bases with no gene match: 5. The CDR3 is 16 amino acids. Data came from immunoSEQ multiplex PCR; TCRdb stores just in-frame clones and leaves some out. The sample contains approximately 74,000 clones, 79% of which appear only once. V is TRBV4-1 and J is TRBJ1-5; 10 bases agree with TRBD1. Material: peripheral blood. The source of this sequence is a man in his sixties with acute or convalescent COVID-19. The CDR3 reads CASSQEETGGSQPQHF. CDR3 nucleotide sequence: TGCGCCAGCAGCCAAGAGGAGACAGGGGGCAGTCAGCCCCAGCATTTT.